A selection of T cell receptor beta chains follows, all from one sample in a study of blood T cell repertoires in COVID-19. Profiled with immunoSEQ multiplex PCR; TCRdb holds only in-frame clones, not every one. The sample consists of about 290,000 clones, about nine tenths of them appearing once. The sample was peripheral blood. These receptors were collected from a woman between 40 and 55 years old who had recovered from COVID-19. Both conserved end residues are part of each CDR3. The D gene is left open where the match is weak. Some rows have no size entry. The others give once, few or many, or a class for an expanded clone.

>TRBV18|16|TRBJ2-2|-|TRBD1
CASSPRDRAITGELFF
TGTGCCAGCTCACCTCGGGACAGGGCAATCACCGGGGAGCTGTTTTTT
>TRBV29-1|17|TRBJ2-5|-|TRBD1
CSVAEGTGSGPKETQYF
TGCAGCGTGGCCGAAGGGACAGGGAGTGGGCCTAAGGAGACCCAGTACTTC
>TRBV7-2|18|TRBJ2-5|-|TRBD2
CASSLASWTSGRSETQYF
TGTGCCAGCAGCTTAGCTTCGTGGACTAGCGGGAGGAGTGAGACCCAGTACTTC
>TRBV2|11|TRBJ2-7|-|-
CASSALYEQYF
TGTGCCAGCAGTGCCCTCTACGAGCAGTACTTC
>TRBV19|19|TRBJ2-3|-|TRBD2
CASSIAPDFRGVHTDTQYF
TGTGCCAGTAGTATAGCCCCGGACTTCCGGGGGGTTCACACAGATACGCAGTATTTT
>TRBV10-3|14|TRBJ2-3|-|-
CAIRGLQDTDTQYF
TGTGCCATCAGAGGACTACAGGACACAGATACGCAGTATTTT
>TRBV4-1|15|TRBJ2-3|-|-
CASSQEDSIPDTQYF
TGCGCCAGCAGCCAAGAGGACTCGATTCCAGATACGCAGTATTTT
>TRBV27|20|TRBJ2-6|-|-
CASKVLGGRPGGSGANVLTF
TGTGCCAGCAAAGTTTTAGGGGGCAGGCCGGGAGGGTCTGGGGCCAACGTCCTGACTTTC
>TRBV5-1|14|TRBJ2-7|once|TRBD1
CASSLGTGLYEQYF
TGCGCCAGCAGCTTGGGGACAGGCCTCTACGAGCAGTACTTC
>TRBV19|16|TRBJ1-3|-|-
CASSIQGRVPGNTIYF
TGTGCCAGTAGTATACAGGGCCGGGTCCCTGGAAACACCATATATTTT
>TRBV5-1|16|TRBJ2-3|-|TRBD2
CASSTDLAGAADTQYF
TGCGCCAGCAGCACCGACCTAGCGGGAGCTGCAGATACGCAGTATTTT
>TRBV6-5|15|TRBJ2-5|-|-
CASSRTGTLQETQYF
TGTGCCAGCAGTCGGACCGGGACACTCCAAGAGACCCAGTACTTC
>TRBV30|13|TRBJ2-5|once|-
CAWSSGLEETQYF
TGTGCCTGGAGTTCGGGTCTGGAGGAGACCCAGTACTTC
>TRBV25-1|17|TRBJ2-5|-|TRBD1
CASSELYGTGDQETQYF
TGTGCCAGCAGTGAATTATACGGGACAGGGGACCAAGAGACCCAGTACTTC
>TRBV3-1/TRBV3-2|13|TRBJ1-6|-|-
CASSQVMESPLHF
TGTGCCAGCAGCCAAGTGATGGAGTCACCCCTCCACTTT
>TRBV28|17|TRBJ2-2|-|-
CASSLRRSSYDTGELFF
TGTGCCAGCAGTTTGCGTAGGAGCAGCTATGACACCGGGGAGCTGTTTTTT
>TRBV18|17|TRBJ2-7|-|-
CASSPAGLYGTDYEQYF
TGTGCCAGCTCACCAGCGGGGCTTTACGGGACCGACTACGAGCAGTACTTC
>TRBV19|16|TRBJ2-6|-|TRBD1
CASSIVTGAGANVLTF
TGTGCCAGTAGTATAGTCACAGGGGCCGGGGCCAACGTCCTGACTTTC
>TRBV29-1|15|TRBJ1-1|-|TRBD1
CSVEGQGAFGTEAFF
TGCAGCGTTGAAGGGCAGGGGGCGTTTGGCACTGAAGCTTTCTTT
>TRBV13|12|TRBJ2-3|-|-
CASSLGADTQYF
TGTGCCAGCAGCTTAGGCGCAGATACGCAGTATTTT
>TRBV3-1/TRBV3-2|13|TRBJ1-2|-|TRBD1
CASTPRGTDHYTF
TGTGCCAGCACCCCTCGGGGGACAGATCACTACACCTTC
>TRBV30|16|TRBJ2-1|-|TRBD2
CAWSVEREDVGNEQFF
TGTGCCTGGAGTGTAGAGCGGGAGGATGTAGGCAATGAGCAGTTCTTC
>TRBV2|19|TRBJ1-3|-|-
CASSGAGGGRASSGNTIYF
TGTGCCAGCAGTGGGGCAGGAGGAGGTAGAGCCAGCTCTGGAAACACCATATATTTT